Below are 30 T cell receptor beta chains sequenced from a single sample in a study of CD8 T cells in Susac syndrome. Reverse transcription of 0.5 to 1 ug RNA was performed with random hexamers. TCRdb used MiXCR to reprocess the immunoSEQ multiplex PCR reads, holding one entry per CDR3 protein. The profile shows 140,000 to 150,000 distinct CDR3 sequences, approximately 94% of them singletons. Source material: CD4+ T cells from PBMCs. The receptors derive from a human donor in good health.

The DNA of the CDR3 is TGCGCCAGCAGCTTGGCCGGGACAGGGGCGGTCACCGGGGAGCTGTTTTTT. It codes for CASSLAGTGAVTGELFF. The chain has TRBV5-1 and TRBJ2-2; the match to TRBD1 covers 10 bases. This CDR3 contains 17 residues. V lost 0 bases and J lost 4; bases outside the gene matches: 6. Germline V lookup: CDR1 SGHRS, CDR2 YFSETQ.

The chain employs TRBV4-2 and TRBJ1-1; no clear D. Germline values: CDR1 LGHNA, CDR2 YNFKEQ. This CDR3 contains 14 residues. V was pared by 1 base and J by 1 base, with 7 bases between. The CDR3 region is CASSQGERNTEAFF. Written as DNA, the CDR3 is TGTGCCAGCAGCCAAGGGGAACGGAACACTGAAGCTTTCTTT.

The V and J genes are TRBV30 and TRBJ1-3, with a weak D call TRBD1 (6 bases). Germline V gives CDR1 GTSNPN, CDR2 SVGIG (reference sequence). The ends were cut back, 2 bases at V and 2 bases at J, with 7 bases in the middle. The CDR3 runs 13 residues. CDR3 nucleotides: TGTGCCTGGAGTTGGACAGCTGGAAACACCATATATTTT. Its translation: CAWSWTAGNTIYF.

The chain couples TRBV3-1 to TRBJ2-3; TRBD2 aligns across 10 bases. CDR3 length: 15 amino acids. The junction had 3 bases not matched to a gene; V was cut back by 0 bases and J by 6 bases. Looked up from germline, CDR1 is LGHDT and CDR2 is YNNKEL (reference sequence). The CDR3 region has the DNA TGTGCCAGCAGCCAAGATATAGCGGGGGGCGATACGCAGTATTTT. It specifies CASSQDIAGGDTQYF.

The chain joins TRBV18 to TRBJ1-1, with a weak D call TRBD1 (6 bases). Trimming removed 2 bases from V and 0 bases from J, with 13 bases in between. CDR3 length: 16 residues. Germline CDR1 reads KGHSH; CDR2 reads LQKENI. The chain's CDR3 is CASSPMPGAVNTEAFF. The CDR3 nucleotides read TGTGCCAGCTCACCAATGCCAGGGGCGGTGAACACTGAAGCTTTCTTT. Combining the CDR3 with reference TRBV18 and TRBJ1-1 gives the whole variable domain NAGVMQNPRHLVRRRGQEARLRCSPMKGHSHVYWYRQLPEEGLKFMVYLQKENIIDESGMPKERFSAEFPKEGPSILRIQQVVRGDSAAYFCASSPMPGAVNTEAFFGQGTRLTVV.

This sequence joins TRBV7-9 and TRBJ2-2; D might be TRBD1 (7 bases). This CDR3 has 15 residues. Trimming took 10 bases from V and 0 from J, leaving 15 bases between them. The germline gives CDR1 SEHNR, CDR2 FQNEAQ (reference sequence). Here the CDR3 reads CAIGGTASNTGELFF. In DNA form, the CDR3 reads TGTGCCATAGGCGGGACAGCGTCGAACACCGGGGAGCTGTTTTTT.

This clonotype appeared once. The chain carries TRBV11-2 and TRBJ2-1, with D perhaps matching TRBD1 (6 bases). The CDR3 is made up of 14 amino acids. The V and J ends lost 5 bases and 3 bases respectively, with 11 bases between them. Germline CDR1 SGHAT, CDR2 FQNNGV. The CDR3 sequence is CASSPDRLYNEQFF. CDR3 DNA: TGTGCCAGCAGCCCAGACAGGCTCTACAATGAGCAGTTCTTC.

The CDR3: CASNPGPYGYTF. The CDR3 bases are TGTGCCAGCAACCCAGGGCCGTATGGCTACACCTTC. This rearrangement joins TRBV28 to TRBJ1-2; a weak D match, TRBD1 (5 bases). Deletions cut 7 bases from V and 5 bases from J, with 11 bases between. In germline, CDR1 is MDHEN, CDR2 SYDVKM. CDR3 length: 12 amino acids.

The V gene is TRBV20-1, the J gene TRBJ2-7, with D unclear. There are 11 residues in the CDR3. Germline V CDR1 and CDR2: DFQATT, SNEGSKA (reference sequence). With 6 bases removed from V and 6 bases from J, the gap between germline ends came to 12 bases. The CDR3 region has the DNA TGCAGTGCCAAGCGCAGGACCGAGCAGTACTTC. Its translation: CSAKRRTEQYF.

This chain uses TRBV7-3 with TRBJ2-3; 9 positions agree with TRBD1. V trimming: 4 bases; J trimming: 2 bases; junction bases outside the gene matches: 10. The CDR3 covers 17 residues. Germline loops: CDR1 SGHTA, CDR2 FQGTGA. CDR3 nucleotide sequence: TGTGCCAGCAGCTCTGGCCGGGACAGGGTACACACAGATACGCAGTATTTT. It specifies CASSSGRDRVHTDTQYF.

The chain uses TRBV9 and TRBJ2-7, with 8 bases identical to TRBD2. The CDR3 is made up of 15 amino acids. Germline CDR1 is SGDLS and CDR2 is YYNGEE. V trimming: 4 bases; J trimming: 3 bases; junction bases outside the gene matches: 9. CDR3 sequence (DNA): TGTGCCAGCAGCACCCACCCGGGACTAGACTACGAGCAGTACTTC. It encodes CASSTHPGLDYEQYF.

The chain employs TRBV29-1 and TRBJ2-3; TRBD1 is a possible D gene (7 bases). Trimming pared 6 bases from V and 1 base from J, leaving 11 bases between. Germline assignment: CDR1 SQVTM and CDR2 ANQGSEA. The CDR3 totals 13 residues. The CDR3 loop reads CSVTGEGTDTQYF. The CDR3 DNA sequence: TGCAGCGTAACAGGGGAGGGCACAGATACGCAGTATTTT.

This chain connects TRBV12-3 or TRBV12-4 to TRBJ2-1, with D maybe TRBD2 (7 bases). The ends were cut back, 6 bases at V and 6 bases at J, with 18 bases in the middle. There are 15 residues in the CDR3. The CDR3 nucleotides are TGTGCCAGCAGGGGCCGCGGGGGCCGGGGCAATGAGCAGTTCTTC. Protein sequence: CASRGRGGRGNEQFF.

The rearrangement joins TRBV16 to TRBJ1-2; 8 bases agree with TRBD1. Germline V lookup: CDR1 KGHSY, CDR2 FQNENV. Trimming at V came to 5 bases and at J to 4 bases, leaving 9 bases not matched to a gene. The CDR3 contains 15 residues. CDR3 amino acids: CASSGRTGSGYGYTF. The CDR3 DNA follows: TGTGCCAGCAGCGGGAGGACAGGGAGTGGCTATGGCTACACCTTC. Together with reference TRBV16 and TRBJ1-2, the CDR3 gives the full variable domain: GEEVAQTPKHLVRGEGQKAKLYCAPIKGHSYVFWYQQVLKNEFKFLISFQNENVFDETGMPKERFSAKCLPNSPCSLEIQATKLEDSAVYFCASSGRTGSGYGYTFGSGTRLTVV.

This clonotype showed up just once. The V and J genes are TRBV18 and TRBJ1-4, with D hard to call. The CDR3 spans 12 residues. Trimming took 10 bases from V and 3 from J, leaving 9 bases between them. Germline CDR1 and CDR2: KGHSH and LQKENI. CDR3 coding DNA: TGTGCCACCAACAGCGCTAATGAAAAACTGTTTTTT. It encodes CATNSANEKLFF.

This chain connects TRBV20-1 to TRBJ1-2; D unclear. The ends were cut back, 3 bases at V and 0 bases at J, with 11 bases in the middle. Germline CDR1 reads DFQATT; CDR2 reads SNEGSKA (reference sequence). CDR3 length: 14 amino acids. The CDR3 DNA sequence: TGCAGTGCTAGGAAGTCGAGTACTAACTATGGCTACACCTTC. It translates to CSARKSSTNYGYTF.

A note on this clonotype: Because the CDR3's place on the DNA is in doubt, the DNA is left out and the CDR3 is given as listed by TCRdb. This sequence joins TRBV12-3 or TRBV12-4 and TRBJ2-7; the DNA was not compared with TRBD1, the D call given in the table. The CDR3 comprises 15 residues, both ends counted. The CDR3 sequence is CASSSSTGAPYEQYF.

The V and J genes are TRBV30 and TRBJ1-3, with TRBD1 matching 12 bases. This CDR3 has 16 amino acids. V trimming: 5 bases; J trimming: 4 bases; junction bases outside the gene matches: 9. The germline V gene has CDR1 GTSNPN and CDR2 SVGIG (reference sequence). The chain's CDR3 is CAWFPGQGARGNTIYF. The DNA of the CDR3 is TGTGCCTGGTTCCCGGGACAGGGGGCCAGGGGAAACACCATATATTTT.

The J gene is TRBJ1-1, the V gene TRBV5-1; D is uncertain. V lost 0 bases and J lost 8, with 11 bases in between. This CDR3 is built from 13 residues. The germline V gene encodes CDR1 SGHRS and CDR2 YFSETQ. CDR3 amino acids: CASSLVRPEEAFF. As DNA, the CDR3 is TGCGCCAGCAGCTTGGTGAGGCCGGAGGAAGCTTTCTTT. The full variable domain, in which reference TRBV5-1 and TRBJ1-1 provide the parts outside the CDR3, is KAGVTQTPRYLIKTRGQQVTLSCSPISGHRSVSWYQQTPGQGLQFLFEYFSETQRNKGNFPGRFSGRQFSNSRSEMNVSTLELGDSALYLCASSLVRPEEAFFGQGTRLTVV.

The V and J genes are TRBV20-1 and TRBJ2-7; D remains ambiguous. In germline, CDR1 is DFQATT, CDR2 SNEGSKA (reference sequence). Deletions cut 0 bases from V and 1 base from J, with 13 bases between. This CDR3 has 15 amino acids. The CDR3 DNA reads as TGCAGTGCTAGAGATCACACCTCAGCGTCCTACGAGCAGTACTTC. This gives the protein CSARDHTSASYEQYF.

This chain connects TRBV10-3 to TRBJ1-3; D ambiguous. The germline V gene has CDR1 ENHRY and CDR2 SYGVKD. The CDR3 runs to 12 residues. Trimming cost V 8 bases and J 3 bases, with 8 bases left between them. CDR3 in DNA: TGTGCCATCTCAGAACTTGGAAACACCATATATTTT. It yields the protein CAISELGNTIYF.

This CDR3 reads CASRRSGQVPSYEQYF. For the CDR3, the DNA is TGCGCCAGCAGACGTTCGGGACAGGTGCCATCCTACGAGCAGTACTTC. V is TRBV5-1 and J is TRBJ2-7; TRBD1 matches 8 bases. Germline lookup yields CDR1 SGHRS and CDR2 YFSETQ. The CDR3 spans 16 residues. Germline trimming cut 5 bases from V and 1 base from J; bases unmatched to any gene: 11.

This chain uses TRBV6-5 with TRBJ1-5, with D unresolved. This CDR3 contains 11 residues. Trimming took 2 bases from V and 11 from J, leaving 7 bases between them. Germline V gene data show CDR1 as MNHEY and CDR2 as SVGAGI. The CDR3 bases are TGTGCCAGCAGTTACGCGGGTTCCCAGCATTTT. It specifies CASSYAGSQHF.

The CDR3 sequence: CASSRSDREDTEAFF. CDR3 in DNA: TGCGCCAGCAGCCGGTCGGACAGGGAGGACACTGAAGCTTTCTTT. The chain carries TRBV4-1 and TRBJ1-1; 8 nucleotides line up with TRBD1. The CDR3 is made up of 15 amino acids. Germline V gene data show CDR1 as MGHRA and CDR2 as YSYEKL. V dropped 4 bases and J dropped 3; count of bases not matched to a gene: 7.

This chain joins TRBV7-3 and TRBJ1-4; TRBD1 matches 9 bases. The CDR3 contains 15 residues. Germline CDR1 is SGHTA and CDR2 is FQGTGA. Trimming took 5 bases from V and 2 from J; bases not matched to a gene: 3. The CDR3 spells CASSPGQGTNEKLFF. The DNA for the CDR3 is TGTGCCAGCAGCCCCGGACAGGGGACTAATGAAAAACTGTTTTTT.

This chain connects TRBV23-1 to TRBJ2-5, with unresolved D. TRBV23-1 is treated as an ORF (open reading frame) with a function not yet certain. With 5 bases removed from V and 1 base from J, the gap between germline ends came to 11 bases. This CDR3 region has 14 residues. The CDR3 protein is CASSTSAFQETQYF. CDR3 nucleotide sequence: TGCGCCAGCAGTACGTCAGCCTTCCAAGAGACCCAGTACTTC.

The rearrangement links TRBV5-1 to TRBJ2-3; no definite D call. Trimming cost V 1 base and J 4 bases, with 4 bases left between them. The CDR3 consists of 12 residues. Germline V CDR1 and CDR2: SGHRS, YFSETQ. The CDR3 coding sequence is TGCGCCAGCAGCTTGCGGGCAGATACGCAGTATTTT. It is translated as CASSLRADTQYF.

The CDR3 loop is CAGSTGGPTGELFF. Written as DNA, the CDR3 is TGTGCCGGCTCTACAGGGGGCCCGACCGGGGAGCTGTTTTTT. J is TRBJ2-2 and V is TRBV21-1; TRBD1, as called in the table, went unchecked against the DNA. TRBV21-1 has pseudogene status. The CDR3 is 14 residues long.

DNA for the CDR3: TGCGCCAGCTATCCGAAACTAAACACCGGGGAGCTGTTTTTT. Translating gives CASYPKLNTGELFF. The chain joins TRBV10-2 to TRBJ2-2; D uncertain. This CDR3 comprises 14 residues. V gave up 8 bases and J gave up 2 bases, with 12 bases separating them. Germline V gene lookup returns CDR1 WSHSY and CDR2 SAAADI.

This chain uses TRBV7-3 with TRBJ2-7, with D unresolved. V was shortened by 2 bases and J by 3 bases, with 14 bases between the two germline ends. The CDR3 contains 15 residues. Germline loops: CDR1 SGHTA, CDR2 FQGTGA. The CDR3 DNA reads as TGTGCCAGCAGCTTACGGGTACAGCTATGCTACGAGCAGTACTTC. Translating gives CASSLRVQLCYEQYF.